This T cell receptor (beta chain) derives from a study of OX40 agonist ivuxolimab in advanced cancers. Overall study context: At doses from 0.01 to 10 mg/kg, patients were given intravenous ivuxolimab every 2 weeks. Three patients had partial responses: one hepatocellular carcinoma, two cutaneous melanoma. Regarding the study as a whole: There was clonal expansion of CD4+ and CD8+ blood T cells by week 6 at 0.1 to 3.0 mg/kg.

At baseline, cycle 4 day 1, and cycle 7 day 1, blood was sampled. This clone was counted a single time. Its specificity is unknown. The germline CDR1 and CDR2 sequences are MNHEY and SVGAGI. V lost 0 bases to trimming and J lost 6 bases; unmatched junction nucleotides: 0. The CDR3 has 13 amino acids. Profiled with immunoSEQ multiplex PCR; TCRdb holds only in-frame clones, not every one. The top ten hold under 30% of the sample, which has about 12,000 clones, over 60% seen once. This TCR was sampled from an adult with an advanced solid tumor such as melanoma, head and neck, liver or kidney cancer. This specimen was CD4+ or CD8+ T cells sorted from blood, taken in a trial of the OX40 agonist ivuxolimab. The chain uses TRBV6-5 and TRBJ2-7; 9 positions match TRBD2. The CDR3 here is CASSYSSGGEQYF. The CDR3 DNA sequence: TGTGCCAGCAGTTACTCTAGCGGGGGCGAGCAGTACTTC.